Shown below are 8 T cell receptor beta chains from a single sample sequenced in a study of TIL therapy for anti-PD-1-resistant metastatic lung cancer. The libraries were made with immunoSEQ v3. Measured with immunoSEQ multiplex PCR; TCRdb has only the in-frame clones, and not every one. The sample lists roughly 23,000 clones; about two thirds were seen once. Time point specified: pre-treatment sample, taken before nivolumab and TIL therapy. Material: blood, obtained at baseline. The receptors derive from a person aged 25 to 80 with non-small cell lung cancer.

CDR3 sequence: CASSKTSGMPEQYF. CDR3 nucleotides: TGTGCCAGCAGCAAGACTAGCGGGATGCCCGAGCAGTACTTC. The chain is built from TRBV3-1 (or the pseudogene TRBV3-2) and TRBJ2-7, with 11 bases identical to TRBD2. The V gene's germline CDR1 is LGHDT and CDR2 YNNKEL (reference sequence). CDR3 length equals 14 residues. V shed 5 bases and J 6 bases; nucleotides not matched to a gene: 6.

This clone was counted only a few times. The sample contains more than one DNA sequence encoding this CDR3. The chain is built from TRBV14 and TRBJ1-6, with D unresolved. V lost 4 bases and J lost 3, with 4 bases in between. Germline V gene sequence: CDR1 SGHDN, CDR2 FVKESK. There are 13 residues in the CDR3. CDR3 nucleotide sequence: TGTGCCAGCAGCCCCGGCTATAATTCACCCCTCCACTTT. It encodes CASSPGYNSPLHF.

This clone was seen just once. V usage is TRBV6-2 or TRBV6-3 and J usage is TRBJ2-3; D ambiguous. V lost 5 bases and J lost 4, with 13 bases in between. The V gene's germline CDR1 is MNHEY and CDR2 SVGEGT. This CDR3 comprises 14 residues. DNA for the CDR3: TGTGCCAGCAGTCCCAATGGGCTTGCAGATACGCAGTATTTT. Translating it yields CASSPNGLADTQYF.

This chain joins TRBV29-1 and TRBJ1-1, with D maybe TRBD1 (6 bases). The CDR3 spans 13 residues. The V gene's germline CDR1 is SQVTM and CDR2 ANQGSEA. In DNA form, the CDR3 reads TGCGCGGGGGCAGGGCAGATGAACACTGAAGCTTTCTTT. Translated: CAGAGQMNTEAFF.

The chain uses TRBV5-4 and TRBJ1-2; TRBD1 might be the D (6 bases). This CDR3 is built from 15 residues. The germline V and J ends were trimmed by 1 base and 4 bases, with 14 bases remaining between them. Germline V gene lookup returns CDR1 SGHNT and CDR2 YYREEE (reference sequence). The CDR3 loop reads CASSLYGGRSYGYTF. As DNA, the CDR3 is TGTGCCAGCAGCTTGTATGGGGGGCGGAGCTATGGCTACACCTTC. Using reference TRBV5-4 and TRBJ1-2 for the parts outside the CDR3, the full variable domain is ETGVTQSPTHLIKTRGQQVTLRCSSQSGHNTVSWYQQALGQGPQFIFQYYREEENGRGNFPPRFSGLQFPNYSSELNVNALELDDSALYLCASSLYGGRSYGYTFGSGTRLTVV.

This clone is termed medium-sized. CDR3 in amino acids: CASSRLWAAFSYNSPLHF. The CDR3 nucleotides read TGCGCCAGCAGCCGACTTTGGGCCGCATTCTCCTATAATTCACCCCTCCACTTT. V and J are TRBV4-1 and TRBJ1-6; D is unresolved. There are 18 residues in the CDR3. V gave up 4 bases and J gave up 0 bases, with 16 bases separating them. The V gene's germline CDR1 is MGHRA and CDR2 YSYEKL.

This chain uses TRBV15 with TRBJ1-2; 7 bases line up with TRBD1. The V gene's germline CDR1 is LNHNV and CDR2 YYDKDF (reference sequence). This CDR3 spans 14 amino acids. V dropped 1 base and J dropped 2; count of bases not matched to a gene: 1. CDR3 bases: TGTGCCACCAGCAGAGGGGGACAGAACTATGGCTACACCTTC. Protein: CATSRGGQNYGYTF.

This chain joins TRBV7-8 and TRBJ2-7, with D possibly TRBD2 on 7 matching bases. The germline gives CDR1 SGHVS, CDR2 FQNEAQ. Trimming removed 3 bases at V and 5 bases at J, with 14 bases between. The CDR3 is made up of 14 amino acids. CDR3 in DNA: TGTGCCAGCAGCTTGGGGGCGGGAGTAAACGAGCAGTACTTC. Translating it yields CASSLGAGVNEQYF.